Listed below are T cell receptor beta chains from one sample, sequenced in a study of tumor-infiltrating lymphocytes in primary liver carcinoma. TCRdb analysed the multiplex PCR reads with MiXCR anew, one entry per CDR3 protein. The sample contains 310,000 or so distinct CDR3 sequences, about 61% of which appear only once. Material: peripheral blood. The origin of the receptors is a man aged 35 to 55 with primary liver carcinoma and hepatitis B virus infection. Both conserved end residues are trimmed from each CDR3. Each record gives: J gene, D gene, V gene, CDR3 protein. The D gene is left open where the match is weak.

TRBJ2-1,TRBD1,TRBV14,DSSQGQAYNEQF
TRBJ2-1,-,TRBV24-1,ATSDSKRSAYNEQF
TRBJ2-1,TRBD2,TRBV5-1,ASSVGLAGYEQF
TRBJ2-1,TRBD2,TRBV11-2,ASSLEILAVMNEQF
TRBJ2-7,TRBD2,TRBV6-5,ASIYSRPSGGHEQY
TRBJ2-1,-,TRBV6-5,ASRRDVGSYNEQF
TRBJ2-2,TRBD1,TRBV2,ASSEVGQGVGGELF
TRBJ1-1,-,TRBV11-2,ASSLCRGAEAF
TRBJ1-6,-,TRBV28,ASRTTYILSPLH
TRBJ2-3,TRBD2,TRBV5-1,ASRPGLSSTDTQY
TRBJ2-7,-,TRBV11-2,ASNLVQTAYSYELY
TRBJ2-7,-,TRBV4-1,ASSQVEGKYYEQY
TRBJ1-6,-,TRBV6-5,ASSGGPGGYGNPPLH
TRBJ2-5,TRBD2,TRBV30,AWAPPLAVTETQY
TRBJ2-7,-,TRBV12-3/TRBV12-4,ASSNYEQY
TRBJ2-1,-,TRBV11-2,ASSLNSLSYNELF
TRBJ2-1,TRBD1,TRBV6-5,ASRPEGTGSYNEQL
TRBJ1-1,-,TRBV14,ASSQGGLYMNTEAF
TRBJ1-2,-,TRBV14,ASAGLQGFSGYT
TRBJ2-7,TRBD1,TRBV7-9,ASSPGQGAPYGQY
TRBJ2-7,TRBD2,TRBV6-2/TRBV6-3,ASSELSGTSPYEQY
TRBJ2-7,-,TRBV4-1,ASSQGGREQY
TRBJ2-1,-,TRBV6-6,TSTNHQQGIYNEQF
TRBJ1-4,-,TRBV29-1,SVEGQSNEKLL
TRBJ1-1,-,TRBV11-2,ASGFGLGLNTEAF
TRBJ2-3,TRBD2,TRBV11-3,ISSPSGSTDTQY
TRBJ2-7,-,TRBV7-9,ASSSSSYEQY
TRBJ1-3,-,TRBV12-3/TRBV12-4,ASSPPLSGNTIY
TRBJ1-1,-,TRBV11-2,ACGLYQKEAF
TRBJ2-6,-,TRBV11-1,ASSLARAGANVLT
TRBJ2-5,-,TRBV21-1,ASSKGREPEETQY
TRBJ2-5,-,TRBV12-5,GSALGAPQETQY
TRBJ2-1,-,TRBV21-1,ASSLTSRLAGGHEQF
TRBJ2-5,-,TRBV12-3/TRBV12-4,ACRGLTYQETQY
TRBJ1-5,TRBD1,TRBV6-1,ASVQGAGNQPQH
TRBJ1-5,-,TRBV11-2,ASAVGGNQPQH
TRBJ2-6,-,TRBV11-2,ASRLGARKTGNSGANVLT
TRBJ2-5,TRBD2,TRBV11-2,ASSLSSGGLAGAETQY
TRBJ1-4,-,TRBV10-1,ASNESWGGGEKLF
TRBJ2-3,-,TRBV12-3/TRBV12-4,ASNLPDTDTQY
TRBJ1-5,-,TRBV5-4,ASSETQGLTLSYQPQH